One sample yielded the 29 T cell receptor beta chains listed below, sequenced in a study of early T cells in non-severe SARS-CoV-2 infection. Via MiXCR, TCRdb re-called the 5' RACE reads, giving one row per CDR3 protein. The sample shows fewer than 60,000 distinct CDR3 sequences, less than 10% of them seen only once. Here the sequenced sample was whole blood, taken at baseline. Every receptor here comes from an adult who was a healthcare worker with PCR-confirmed SARS-CoV-2 infection or an uninfected control (not recorded which).

This clonotype was seen many times. The chain links TRBV6-5 to TRBJ2-5; TRBD1 is a possible D gene (5 bases). V was clipped by 2 bases and J by 4 bases, with 17 bases between them. Germline V gene data show CDR1 as MNHEY and CDR2 as SVGAGI. The CDR3 length is 16 residues. The CDR3 coding sequence is TGTGCCAGCAGTTACGGCCATGTGGCAGGGATAGAGACCCAGTACTTC. Translating gives CASSYGHVAGIETQYF.

This clonotype occurred many times. The genes are TRBV28 and TRBJ1-5, with D perhaps matching TRBD1 (6 bases). CDR1 is MDHEN and CDR2 is SYDVKM in the germline V gene. The CDR3 covers 16 residues. V was clipped by 3 bases and J by 6 bases, with 18 bases between them. The chain's CDR3 is CASSFARTALPQPQHF. The DNA for the CDR3 is TGTGCCAGCAGTTTCGCAAGGACAGCCCTTCCTCAGCCCCAGCATTTT.

The V gene is TRBV2, the J gene TRBJ2-5, with TRBD2 matching over 7 bases. V shed 11 bases and J 2 bases; nucleotides not matched to a gene: 14. The CDR3 loop spans 15 amino acids. Germline-derived CDR1 and CDR2 are SNHLY and FYNNEI. CDR3 sequence: CACTRAGVPQETQYF. CDR3 bases: TGTGCCTGCACCCGTGCGGGGGTCCCTCAAGAGACCCAGTACTTC.

This clonotype was observed at least ten times. The gene calls are TRBV24-1 and TRBJ1-2; perhaps TRBD1 as D (5 bases). The germline V and J ends were trimmed by 0 bases and 6 bases, with 16 bases remaining between them. The CDR3 spans 16 residues. Germline CDR1 KGHDR, CDR2 SFDVKD. This CDR3 reads CATSDLTGLKRDGYTF. As DNA, the CDR3 is TGTGCCACCAGTGATTTGACAGGCCTCAAACGAGATGGCTACACCTTC.

This sequence joins TRBV27 and TRBJ1-5; perhaps TRBD1 as D (5 bases). The CDR3 is 14 residues long. Trimming took off 3 bases at V and 3 bases at J, with 9 bases between the two ends. CDR1 and CDR2 from the germline V gene are MNHEY and SMNVEV (reference sequence). The CDR3 protein is CASSFRADNQPQHF. The CDR3 region has the DNA TGTGCCAGCAGTTTCAGGGCAGACAATCAGCCCCAGCATTTT.

This clonotype was counted ten times or more. This chain connects TRBV6-2 or TRBV6-3 to TRBJ2-7, with D unresolved. The CDR3 has 11 amino acids. Trimming pared 5 bases from V and 3 bases from J, leaving 5 bases between. Germline values: CDR1 MNHEY, CDR2 SVGEGT. In nucleotides, the CDR3 is TGTGCCAGCAGTCGCGACTACGAGCAGTACTTC. This sequence encodes CASSRDYEQYF.

The CDR3 DNA is TGTGCCAGCAGTTACGAGGGGAACGAGCAGTACTTC. It encodes CASSYEGNEQYF. The J gene is TRBJ2-7, the V gene TRBV6-5; either TRBD1 or TRBD2 may supply D (5 bases each). The CDR3 has 12 amino acids. V dropped 2 bases and J dropped 5 bases, with 7 bases sitting between them. Germline V gene data show CDR1 as MNHEY and CDR2 as SVGAGI.

This clonotype showed up many times. CDR3: CSATTGADTQYF. The CDR3 region has the DNA TGCAGCGCTACGACAGGGGCAGATACGCAGTATTTT. The V gene is TRBV29-1, the J gene TRBJ2-3, with 8 bases lining up with TRBD1. There are 12 residues in the CDR3. The ends lost 7 bases at V and 4 bases at J; junction bases unmatched: 4. From germline, CDR1 is SQVTM and CDR2 ANQGSEA.

The J gene is TRBJ2-3, the V gene TRBV2; D perhaps matches TRBD1 (5 bases). Trimming stripped 8 bases from V and 2 bases from J, with 14 bases between. The CDR3 is 14 residues long. Germline CDR1 SNHLY, CDR2 FYNNEI. In DNA form, the CDR3 reads TGTGCCAGCGGGGCCAACCTGAACACAGATACGCAGTATTTT. As protein: CASGANLNTDTQYF.

The V gene is TRBV7-2, the J gene TRBJ1-1; the D gene is possibly TRBD1 (5 bases). Germline lookup yields CDR1 SGHTA and CDR2 FQGNSA. Deletions cut 5 bases from V and 4 bases from J, with 17 bases between. This CDR3 region has 15 residues. The CDR3 DNA is TGTGCCAGCAGCCCCAATGGGGCGCTGGGCACTGAAGCTTTCTTT. It translates to CASSPNGALGTEAFF.

Only a few counts were recorded for this clonotype. The V gene is TRBV18, the J gene TRBJ1-1; 7 bases fit TRBD1. This CDR3 comprises 14 residues. Looked up from germline, CDR1 is KGHSH and CDR2 is LQKENI. After removal of 3 bases from V and 4 bases from J, the junction contained 5 bases not matched to a gene. The CDR3 region has the DNA TGTGCCAGCTCACCCGAACAGGGGAGCACTGAAGCTTTCTTT. Amino acids: CASSPEQGSTEAFF.

The sample holds a few counts of this clonotype. The chain combines TRBV2 with TRBJ2-7; D is unresolved. CDR3 length equals 12 residues. Trimming cost V 5 bases and J 1 base, with 6 bases left between them. CDR1 and CDR2 from the germline V gene are SNHLY and FYNNEI. CDR3: CASSQQSYEQYF. CDR3 coding DNA: TGTGCCAGCAGTCAACAGTCCTACGAGCAGTACTTC.

J is TRBJ2-4 and V is TRBV18; the match to TRBD1 covers 8 bases. Germline CDR1 is KGHSH and CDR2 is LQKENI. The V gene end was trimmed by 8 bases and the J gene end by 1 base; junction bases not matched to a gene: 13. The CDR3 is 17 residues long. CDR3 sequence (DNA): TGTGCCAGCCACCCCCCGGCGACAGGGGCCGCCAAAAACATTCAGTACTTC. Translating gives CASHPPATGAAKNIQYF.

In this sample, this clonotype turned up a few times. This sequence joins TRBV10-3 and TRBJ2-2, with 7 bases lining up with TRBD2. The trim removed 6 bases at V and 0 bases at J, leaving 1 base unmatched. CDR1 is ENHRY, CDR2 SYGVKD, per germline. This CDR3 comprises 14 residues. In nucleotides, the CDR3 is TGTGCCATCAGGGCGGGAGCGAACACCGGGGAGCTGTTTTTT. Translated, it gives CAIRAGANTGELFF.

The table lists this clonotype with a few counts. The chain has TRBV4-3 and TRBJ2-2; the D is unclear. V was shortened by 0 bases and J by 3 bases, with 17 bases between the two germline ends. Per the germline V gene, CDR1 is LGHNA and CDR2 is YSLEER. The CDR3 has 18 residues. For the CDR3, the DNA is TGCGCCAGCAGCCAAGATCGTGCCGGAGCTGGTTACACCGGGGAGCTGTTTTTT. It codes for CASSQDRAGAGYTGELFF.

This chain connects TRBV30 to TRBJ1-6; D may be TRBD1 (6 bases). V was shortened by 2 bases and J by 10 bases, with 15 bases between the two germline ends. This CDR3 region has 14 residues. Germline CDR1 and CDR2: GTSNPN and SVGIG (reference sequence). CDR3 DNA: TGTGCCTGGAGTCTTCTGGACAGTAACTCACCCCTCCACTTT. This encodes CAWSLLDSNSPLHF.

The chain recombines TRBV4-3 with TRBJ2-5; D unclear. The V end was cut by 1 base, the J end by 0 bases, with 12 bases between. Germline CDR1 LGHNA, CDR2 YSLEER. This CDR3 spans 16 amino acids. The CDR3 spells CASSQGTLDHQETQYF. The CDR3 region has the DNA TGCGCCAGCAGCCAAGGGACCCTGGATCACCAAGAGACCCAGTACTTC.

In its sample, this clonotype was seen many times. The chain is built from TRBV5-1 and TRBJ2-3; no clear D. Trimming left V 1 base short and J 1 base short, with 4 bases between. CDR3 length equals 13 residues. Germline V gene sequence: CDR1 SGHRS, CDR2 YFSETQ. CDR3: CASSLWGTDTQYF. The DNA of the CDR3 is TGCGCCAGCAGCTTGTGGGGCACAGATACGCAGTATTTT.

This sequence joins TRBV29-1 and TRBJ2-1; D may be TRBD1 (6 bases). The V gene's germline CDR1 is SQVTM and CDR2 ANQGSEA. CDR3 length equals 11 residues. V was cut by 4 bases and J by 15 bases, with 16 bases left in between. CDR3 sequence: CSVVGALGTFF. As DNA, the CDR3 is TGCAGCGTTGTGGGGGCCCTGGGAACGTTCTTC.

The table lists this clonotype with a few counts. The chain links TRBV20-1 to TRBJ2-2, with 7 bases fitting TRBD1. There are 17 residues in the CDR3. V shed 0 bases, J shed 4 bases, and the junction held 11 bases outside the gene matches. CDR1 is DFQATT, CDR2 SNEGSKA, per germline (reference sequence). The CDR3 region is CSARDSRGRGGTGELFF. The CDR3 coding sequence is TGCAGTGCTAGAGATTCCAGGGGGAGAGGCGGCACCGGGGAGCTGTTTTTT.

Worth noting for this clonotype: This may be a read error: a much more frequent sequence differs by one nucleotide. V and J are TRBV20-1 and TRBJ2-7, with TRBD1 identical over 10 bases. The CDR3 loop spans 16 amino acids. Germline V lookup: CDR1 DFQATT, CDR2 SNEGSKA (reference sequence). The CDR3 bases are TGCAGTGTTAGAGACCCCCGGGACAGGGGATCCCACGAGCAGTACTTC. Translation: CSVRDPRDRGSHEQYF.

This clonotype was seen ten or more times. J is TRBJ2-7 and V is TRBV7-9; D is unresolved. The V gene lost 4 bases and the J gene lost 6 bases, with 13 bases spanning the gap. Germline V gene sequence: CDR1 SEHNR, CDR2 FQNEAQ (reference sequence). CDR3 size: 13 residues. The chain's CDR3 is CASSSIADGEQYF. In DNA form, the CDR3 reads TGTGCCAGCAGCTCGATTGCGGACGGCGAGCAGTACTTC.

A few counts support this clonotype. The chain carries TRBV2 and TRBJ2-6; D may correspond to TRBD1 or TRBD2 (5 bases each). With 6 bases removed from V and 0 bases from J, the gap between germline ends came to 12 bases. This CDR3 is built from 16 residues. From germline, CDR1 is SNHLY and CDR2 FYNNEI. The CDR3 region is CASRAGSHSGANVLTF. The CDR3 nucleotides are TGTGCCAGCAGGGCAGGGAGCCACTCTGGGGCCAACGTCCTGACTTTC.

V gene TRBV28 combines with J gene TRBJ2-7; 7 bases map to TRBD2. With V trimmed by 3 bases and J by 3 bases, 8 bases remained unmatched. Germline CDR1 is MDHEN and CDR2 is SYDVKM. The length of the CDR3 is 15 residues. CDR3 loop: CASSFVSGGSYEQYF. The DNA of the CDR3 is TGTGCCAGCAGTTTCGTTTCTGGCGGGAGCTACGAGCAGTACTTC. Complete variable domain (other parts from reference TRBV28 and TRBJ2-7): DVKVTQSSRYLVKRTGEKVFLECVQDMDHENMFWYRQDPGLGLRLIYFSYDVKMKEKGDIPEGYSVSREKKERFSLILESASTNQTSMYLCASSFVSGGSYEQYFGPGTRLTVT.

The chain employs TRBV7-9 and TRBJ2-7, with D perhaps assigned TRBD1 or TRBD2 (6 bases each). V was trimmed by 3 bases and J by 5 bases, leaving 17 bases between them. Germline CDR1 reads SEHNR; CDR2 reads FQNEAQ (reference sequence). CDR3 length: 15 amino acids. This CDR3 is CASSLWGLGGDEQYF. CDR3 sequence (DNA): TGTGCCAGCAGCTTGTGGGGGCTTGGCGGGGACGAGCAGTACTTC.

This clonotype showed up just a few times. The genes are TRBV15 and TRBJ2-3; D assignment may be TRBD1 or TRBD2 (5 bases each). The V gene lost 0 bases and the J gene lost 4 bases, with 11 bases spanning the gap. From germline, CDR1 is LNHNV and CDR2 YYDKDF (reference sequence). CDR3 length: 15 residues. CDR3 loop: CATSREAGSPDTQYF. CDR3 in DNA: TGTGCCACCAGCAGAGAGGCAGGGAGCCCAGATACGCAGTATTTT. Supplemented by reference TRBV15 and TRBJ2-3, the full variable domain reads DAMVIQNPRYQVTQFGKPVTLSCSQTLNHNVMYWYQQKSSQAPKLLFHYYDKDFNNEADTPDNFQSRRPNTSFCFLDIRSPGLGDTAMYLCATSREAGSPDTQYFGPGTRLTVL.

The table lists this clonotype with many counts. The chain carries TRBV7-9 and TRBJ1-2; D may be TRBD1 (6 bases). This CDR3 has 14 amino acids. Trimming stripped 4 bases from V and 6 bases from J, with 15 bases between. CDR1 is SEHNR and CDR2 is FQNEAQ in the germline V gene (reference sequence). The CDR3 coding sequence is TGTGCCAGCAGCTCGGCTGGGGGCGCAGATGGCTACACCTTC. This encodes CASSSAGGADGYTF.

This clonotype was detected many times. The V and J genes are TRBV20-1 and TRBJ2-3; D ambiguous. This CDR3 has 11 amino acids. Germline V lookup: CDR1 DFQATT, CDR2 SNEGSKA (reference sequence). The CDR3, as DNA: TGCAGCGTTATAGGCACAGATACGCAGTATTTT. This translates into CSVIGTDTQYF.

This rearrangement joins TRBV28 to TRBJ2-5, with a possible D match to TRBD1 (6 bases). CDR1 and CDR2 (germline): MDHEN, SYDVKM. Deletions cut 2 bases from V and 2 bases from J, with 15 bases between. The CDR3 sequence is 16 residues long. CDR3 DNA sequence: TGTGCCAGCAGTTTACTCTCGACAGGTCCTCAAGAGACCCAGTACTTC. This codes for CASSLLSTGPQETQYF.